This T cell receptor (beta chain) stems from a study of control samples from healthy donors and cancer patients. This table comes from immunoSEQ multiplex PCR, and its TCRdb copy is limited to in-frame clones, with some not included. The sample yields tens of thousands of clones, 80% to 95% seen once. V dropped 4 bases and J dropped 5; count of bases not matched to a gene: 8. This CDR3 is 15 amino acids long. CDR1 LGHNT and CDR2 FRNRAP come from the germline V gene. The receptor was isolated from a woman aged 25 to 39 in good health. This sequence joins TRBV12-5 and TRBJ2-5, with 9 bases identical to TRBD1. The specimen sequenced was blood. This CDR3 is CASGSGTGPQETQYF. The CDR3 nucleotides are TGTGCTAGTGGTTCGGGGACAGGGCCCCAGGAGACCCAGTACTTC.